One and the same sample provided the 14 T cell receptor beta chains below, sequenced in a study of radiotherapy plus CTLA-4 blockade in lung cancer. The table came from immunoSEQ multiplex PCR; TCRdb's copy has only in-frame clones and leaves some out. The repertoire holds approximately 94,000 clones, with around 84% as singletons. The sample was peripheral blood, taken from a patient treated with radiotherapy plus ipilimumab. The receptors were sampled from a human donor with non-small cell lung cancer that progressed on radiotherapy plus ipilimumab.

The chain recombines TRBV30 with TRBJ2-2; D is unclear. Germline lookup yields CDR1 GTSNPN and CDR2 SVGIG (reference sequence). This CDR3 spans 13 amino acids. Trimming left V 0 bases short and J 4 bases short, with 6 bases between. CDR3: CAWSVQTTGELFF. The CDR3 DNA reads as TGTGCCTGGAGTGTACAGACCACCGGGGAGCTGTTTTTT.

The J gene is TRBJ2-1, the V gene TRBV5-6; no clear D. CDR1 is SGHDT and CDR2 is YYEEEE in the germline V gene. V gave up 4 bases and J gave up 5 bases, with 16 bases separating them. This CDR3 has 15 residues. CDR3 in DNA: TGTGCCAGCAGCCCTTGGGAAAATTGGGACAATGAGCAGTTCTTC. Amino acid sequence: CASSPWENWDNEQFF. Drawing the rest from reference TRBV5-6 and TRBJ2-1, the complete variable domain is DAGVTQSPTHLIKTRGQQVTLRCSPKSGHDTVSWYQQALGQGPQFIFQYYEEEERQRGNFPDRFSGHQFPNYSSELNVNALLLGDSALYLCASSPWENWDNEQFFGPGTRLTVL.

This chain connects TRBV11-2 to TRBJ2-7, with 9 bases matching TRBD2. The CDR3 is 15 amino acids. CDR1 is SGHAT and CDR2 is FQNNGV in the germline V gene. The ends lost 4 bases at V and 3 bases at J; junction bases unmatched: 7. The CDR3 DNA is TGTGCCAGCAGCTCCGGGCATAGCGGGGGCTACGAGCAGTACTTC. Translating it yields CASSSGHSGGYEQYF.

This chain links TRBV4-2 with TRBJ2-1, with D perhaps TRBD2 (6 bases). V shed 0 bases and J shed 8 bases, with 11 bases lying between them. Germline V gene data show CDR1 as LGHNA and CDR2 as YNFKEQ. This CDR3 has 14 amino acids. CDR3 in amino acids: CASSQERDSYEQFF. For the CDR3, the DNA is TGTGCCAGCAGCCAAGAGCGGGATAGCTATGAGCAGTTCTTC.

V gene TRBV7-8 combines with J gene TRBJ1-4, with D hard to call. There are 19 residues in the CDR3. The germline V gene has CDR1 SGHVS and CDR2 FQNEAQ. V was pared by 1 base and J by 0 bases, with 18 bases between. In DNA form, the CDR3 reads TGTGCCAGCAGCTTAGATTGGCTAATTCATACCTCAACTAATGAAAAACTGTTTTTT. Translating gives CASSLDWLIHTSTNEKLFF.

The genes are TRBV30 and TRBJ2-2; D is perhaps TRBD1 or TRBD2 (6 bases each). Trimming removed 3 bases from V and 7 bases from J, with 18 bases in between. Germline V gives CDR1 GTSNPN, CDR2 SVGIG (reference sequence). The CDR3 is 15 residues long. CDR3 sequence: CAWSPGPGAGGELFF. The CDR3 DNA reads TGTGCCTGGAGCCCGGGCCCGGGGGCAGGCGGGGAGCTGTTTTTT. The variable domain in full, completed from reference TRBV30 and TRBJ2-2, reads SQTIHQWPATLVQPVGSPLSLECTVEGTSNPNLYWYRQAAGRGLQLLFYSVGIGQISSEVPQNLSASRPQDRQFILSSKKLLLSDSGFYLCAWSPGPGAGGELFFGEGSRLTVL.

V usage is TRBV11-2 and J usage is TRBJ1-1; no reliable D call. Germline-derived CDR1 and CDR2 are SGHAT and FQNNGV. Between the trimmed V and J ends, which lost 5 bases and 0 bases, there was a span of 13 bases. The CDR3 consists of 15 residues. As DNA, the CDR3 is TGTGCCAGCAGCCGTCCGGAAACATTGAACACTGAAGCTTTCTTT. Translating gives CASSRPETLNTEAFF.

This clone was observed a single time. This chain uses TRBV30 with TRBJ2-3, with D possibly being TRBD2 (6 bases). CDR3 length: 16 residues. V was pared by 2 bases and J by 0 bases, with 15 bases between. CDR1 and CDR2 from the germline V gene are GTSNPN and SVGIG (reference sequence). The CDR3: CAWSYPGLASTDTQYF. The DNA of the CDR3 is TGTGCCTGGAGTTACCCGGGACTCGCTAGCACAGATACGCAGTATTTT.

V is TRBV5-1 and J is TRBJ1-4; 8 nucleotides line up with TRBD1. V gave up 2 bases and J gave up 8 bases; unmatched junction bases: 5. The CDR3 is made up of 14 amino acids. CDR1 and CDR2 from the germline V gene are SGHRS and YFSETQ. DNA for the CDR3: TGCGCCAGCAGCTTCGGACAGGGAGCGGAAAAACTGTTTTTT. This gives the protein CASSFGQGAEKLFF.

This chain joins TRBV4-1 and TRBJ1-5, with 7 bases fitting TRBD1. Losses at the gene ends were 1 base for V and 7 bases for J; bases not matched to a gene: 7. CDR1 and CDR2 from the germline V gene are MGHRA and YSYEKL. CDR3 length: 15 amino acids. The chain's CDR3 is CASSQVGGGAQPQHF. The CDR3 DNA is TGCGCCAGCAGCCAAGTGGGAGGGGGCGCCCAGCCCCAGCATTTT.

This chain connects TRBV7-8 to TRBJ2-7; TRBD2 aligns across 12 bases. The V gene end was trimmed by 0 bases and the J gene end by 3 bases; junction bases not matched to a gene: 9. Germline lookup yields CDR1 SGHVS and CDR2 FQNEAQ. The CDR3 runs 18 residues. The CDR3 DNA is TGTGCCAGCAGCTTAGCAAATTTGCTAGCGGGAGGGCTCTACGAGCAGTACTTC. Translated, it gives CASSLANLLAGGLYEQYF. Variable domain in full (rest from reference TRBV7-8 and TRBJ2-7): GAGVSQSPRYKVAKRGQDVALRCDPISGHVSLFWYQQALGQGPEFLTYFQNEAQLDKSGLPSDRFFAERPEGSVSTLKIQRTQQEDSAVYLCASSLANLLAGGLYEQYFGPGTRLTVT.

The CDR3 DNA reads TGTGCCACCAGCAGAACGGGACTAGCGGGAGATTTGGGTGAGCAGTTCTTC. Translated, it gives CATSRTGLAGDLGEQFF. The chain joins TRBV15 to TRBJ2-1; 14 bases fit TRBD2. CDR1 is LNHNV, CDR2 YYDKDF, per germline (reference sequence). This CDR3 spans 17 amino acids. The J segment lost 9 bases and the V segment lost 2 bases, leaving 9 bases of the junction unmatched.

This clone was seen a handful of times. The genes are TRBV19 and TRBJ1-2; D not certain. The CDR3 sequence is 15 residues long. With 4 bases removed from V and 4 bases from J, the gap between germline ends came to 16 bases. Germline lookup yields CDR1 LNHDA and CDR2 SQIVND (reference sequence). The CDR3 DNA is TGTGCCAGTAGTACAACCCTCAGTGCGAGCTATGGCTACACCTTC. It translates to CASSTTLSASYGYTF. Looking up the rest from reference TRBV19 and TRBJ1-2 gives the full variable domain: DGGITQSPKYLFRKEGQNVTLSCEQNLNHDAMYWYRQDPGQGLRLIYYSQIVNDFQKGDIAEGYSVSREKKESFPLTVTSAQKNPTAFYLCASSTTLSASYGYTFGSGTRLTVV.

The chain recombines TRBV6-5 with TRBJ2-2, with 7 bases lining up with TRBD1. With V trimmed by 2 bases and J by 4 bases, 1 base remained unmatched. CDR1 MNHEY and CDR2 SVGAGI come from the germline V gene. The CDR3 loop spans 14 amino acids. The CDR3 nucleotides read TGTGCCAGCAGTTACGGGACAGTCACCGGGGAGCTGTTTTTT. Translating gives CASSYGTVTGELFF.